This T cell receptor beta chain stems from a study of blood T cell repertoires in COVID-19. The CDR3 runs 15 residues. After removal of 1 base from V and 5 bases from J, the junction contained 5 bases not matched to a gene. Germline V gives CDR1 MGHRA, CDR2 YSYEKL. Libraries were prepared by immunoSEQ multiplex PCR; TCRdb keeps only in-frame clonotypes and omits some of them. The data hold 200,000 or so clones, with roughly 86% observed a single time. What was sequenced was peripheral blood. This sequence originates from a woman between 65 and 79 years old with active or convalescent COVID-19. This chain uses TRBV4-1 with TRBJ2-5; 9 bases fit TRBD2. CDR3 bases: TGCGCCAGCAGCCAAGCCTGGGCGGGAGGGGAGACCCAGTACTTC. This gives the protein CASSQAWAGGETQYF.